The rows below give T cell receptor beta chains drawn from one sample of a study of blood T cell repertoires in COVID-19. Some clones are missing from TCRdb's copy, which holds only in-frame ones; the method was immunoSEQ multiplex PCR. The table includes over 250,000 clones, less than 90% detected once. The sequencing sample was made of PBMCs or T cells enriched from blood (not recorded which). The origin of the receptors is a woman in her forties or fifties who had recovered from COVID-19. The CDR3 runs from the conserved cysteine through the conserved F or W. The D gene is left open where the match is weak. The size field is filled for only some rows; it gives once, few, many or a size class.

j_call,v_call,clone_size,d_call,cdr3_aa,cdr3_nt
TRBJ2-7,TRBV13,once,TRBD2,CASSLAMAGELTYEQYF,TGTGCCAGCAGCTTAGCCATGGCGGGGGAGTTAACCTACGAGCAGTACTTC
TRBJ1-6,TRBV13,NA,TRBD1,CASSFGQGYDNSPLHF,TGTGCCAGCAGCTTCGGACAGGGTTACGATAATTCACCCCTCCACTTT
TRBJ2-1,TRBV7-8,NA,TRBD2,CASSSSRLAALNEQFF,TGTGCCAGCAGCTCGTCAAGACTAGCAGCCCTCAATGAGCAGTTCTTC
TRBJ1-2,TRBV28,NA,TRBD1,CASSLGGQGASYGYTF,TGTGCCAGCAGTTTGGGTGGACAGGGGGCGTCCTATGGCTACACCTTC
TRBJ1-6,TRBV28,NA,NA,CASSPTSTGPNSPLHF,TGTGCCAGCAGCCCTACCTCCACAGGACCGAATTCACCCCTCCACTTT
TRBJ2-1,TRBV28,NA,NA,CASSAWTASSYNEQFF,TGTGCCAGCAGTGCTTGGACAGCGTCTTCCTACAATGAGCAGTTCTTC
TRBJ2-1,TRBV7-9,NA,NA,CASSLDMSHNEQFF,TGTGCCAGCAGCCTCGACATGAGTCACAATGAGCAGTTCTTC
TRBJ2-7,TRBV23-1,NA,TRBD2,CASSQGGRAYEQYF,TGCGCCAGCAGTCAAGGGGGGAGGGCCTACGAGCAGTACTTC
TRBJ2-3,TRBV11-1,NA,TRBD2,CASSELAGGPPDTQYF,TGTGCCAGCAGCGAACTAGCGGGAGGGCCCCCAGATACGCAGTATTTT
TRBJ1-1,TRBV4-3,few,NA,CASSHAYRETNTEAFF,TGCGCCAGCAGCCACGCGTACAGGGAGACCAACACTGAAGCTTTCTTT
TRBJ2-2,TRBV25-1,NA,TRBD1,CASSECGTGVFTGELFF,TGTGCCAGCAGTGAATGCGGGACAGGGGTGTTCACCGGGGAGCTGTTTTTT
TRBJ2-7,TRBV24-1,NA,NA,CATSDTAGGGYEQYF,TGTGCCACCAGTGATACCGCAGGGGGAGGCTACGAGCAGTACTTC
TRBJ1-1,TRBV7-9,NA,TRBD1,CASSQGGTAEAFF,TGTGCCAGCAGTCAGGGGGGAACGGCTGAAGCTTTCTTT
TRBJ2-2,TRBV6-4,NA,NA,CASSRSPLTGSNTGELFF,TGTGCCAGCAGTCGCTCCCCCCTGACAGGTTCGAACACCGGGGAGCTGTTTTTT
TRBJ2-1,TRBV18,NA,TRBD2,CASSPRTSGLGSYNEQFF,TGTGCCAGCTCACCAAGGACTAGCGGGTTGGGGTCCTACAATGAGCAGTTCTTC
TRBJ1-5,TRBV28,NA,NA,CASSLADFFNQPQHF,TGTGCCAGCAGTCTCGCAGACTTTTTTAATCAGCCCCAGCATTTT
TRBJ2-7,TRBV27,NA,TRBD1,CASSKGTGGKDEQYF,TGTGCCAGCAGTAAGGGGACAGGGGGCAAGGACGAGCAGTACTTC
TRBJ1-2,TRBV28,once,TRBD1,CASSLGQTYYGYTF,TGTGCCAGCAGTTTGGGACAGACCTACTATGGCTACACCTTC
TRBJ2-7,TRBV28,few,NA,CASSLGVRDLSYEQYF,TGTGCCAGCAGTTTAGGGGTCCGGGACTTGTCCTACGAGCAGTACTTC
TRBJ2-2,TRBV7-2,once,TRBD1,CASSARQGTTGELFF,TGTGCCAGCAGCGCCAGACAGGGAACAACCGGGGAGCTGTTTTTT
TRBJ1-1,TRBV5-1,NA,NA,CASSPFGNTEAFF,TGCGCCAGCAGCCCGTTCGGGAACACTGAAGCTTTCTTT
TRBJ1-5,TRBV10-2,NA,TRBD1,CASSGDRAGFASNQPQHF,TGCGCCAGCAGTGGGGACAGGGCTGGTTTTGCTAGCAATCAGCCCCAGCATTTT
TRBJ1-1,TRBV19,NA,NA,CASSILTPEAGRNTEAFF,TGTGCCAGTAGTATCCTGACCCCGGAGGCCGGGCGGAACACTGAAGCTTTCTTT
TRBJ1-2,TRBV11-2,NA,NA,CASSLSRGNYGYTF,TGTGCCAGCAGCTTATCGCGAGGGAACTATGGCTACACCTTC
TRBJ2-7,TRBV9,few,TRBD2,CASSRRYTSGMGDEQYF,TGTGCCAGCAGTCGTAGATATACTAGCGGGATGGGTGACGAGCAGTACTTC
TRBJ2-7,TRBV5-1,few,NA,CASSLGLGGDEQYF,TGCGCCAGCAGCTTGGGTCTGGGGGGTGACGAGCAGTACTTC
TRBJ1-4,TRBV7-2,NA,NA,CASSLFRGSSEKLFF,TGTGCCAGCAGCTTATTCAGGGGATCAAGCGAAAAACTGTTTTTT
TRBJ2-7,TRBV2,NA,TRBD2,CASRRGSSNEQYF,TGTGCCAGCAGGCGGGGGAGCTCCAACGAGCAGTACTTC
TRBJ1-2,TRBV5-6,NA,NA,CASSTTPRSNYGYTF,TGTGCCAGCAGCACTACCCCCCGGAGTAACTATGGCTACACCTTC
TRBJ1-2,TRBV15,NA,NA,CATSSESGVYYGYTF,TGTGCCACCAGCAGCGAATCAGGGGTCTACTATGGCTACACCTTC
TRBJ1-5,TRBV30,NA,NA,CAWSIGDYQPQHF,TGTGCCTGGAGTATCGGGGATTATCAGCCCCAGCATTTT
TRBJ1-5,TRBV5-1,NA,NA,CASSLIAGSNQPQHF,TGCGCCAGCAGCTTGATTGCGGGCAGCAATCAGCCCCAGCATTTT
TRBJ1-6,TRBV30,NA,TRBD1,CAGLKGGRASYNSPLHF,TGTGCCGGCTTGAAAGGGGGCAGGGCCTCCTATAATTCACCCCTCCACTTT
TRBJ1-4,TRBV18,NA,TRBD1,CASSLTGVSPMDEKLFF,TGTGCCAGCTCACTGACAGGGGTGTCTCCTATGGATGAAAAACTGTTTTTT
TRBJ1-5,TRBV30,few,NA,CAWSSTGRNYNQPQHF,TGTGCCTGGAGTTCCACCGGGAGAAATTACAATCAGCCCCAGCATTTT
TRBJ1-1,TRBV15,NA,TRBD1,CATSTGTGSRGRTEAFF,TGTGCCACCAGCACCGGGACAGGGAGTCGGGGTAGAACTGAAGCTTTCTTT
TRBJ2-3,TRBV7-2,NA,TRBD2,CASSLVSSGGSTDTQYF,TGTGCCAGCAGCTTAGTGTCTAGCGGGGGTAGCACAGATACGCAGTATTTT
TRBJ2-7,TRBV4-1,NA,TRBD1,CASSYRGPTYEQYF,TGCGCCAGCAGCTACAGGGGGCCAACCTACGAGCAGTACTTC
TRBJ2-1,TRBV7-9,NA,TRBD1,CASSLGQGVTIEQFF,TGTGCCAGCAGCCTGGGACAGGGGGTGACGATTGAGCAGTTCTTC
TRBJ1-6,TRBV7-2,once,TRBD1,CASSLFDRGSNSPLHF,TGTGCCAGCAGCTTATTTGACAGGGGGAGTAATTCACCCCTCCACTTT
TRBJ2-1,TRBV9,NA,TRBD2,CASSESGSSYNEQFF,TGTGCCAGCAGCGAGAGCGGGAGCTCCTACAATGAGCAGTTCTTC
TRBJ2-1,TRBV6-4,NA,NA,CASSARENNEQFF,TGTGCCAGCAGTGCGAGAGAGAACAATGAGCAGTTCTTC
TRBJ1-4,TRBV11-2,NA,TRBD1,CASSLARGTGEKLFF,TGTGCCAGCAGCTTAGCCCGCGGGACAGGGGAAAAACTGTTTTTT
TRBJ1-2,TRBV28,few,NA,CASSLSYGYTF,TGTGCCAGCAGCCTAAGCTATGGCTACACCTTC
TRBJ1-2,TRBV11-2,NA,NA,CASSSPRRTVYGYTF,TGTGCCAGCAGCTCCCCACGCAGGACAGTTTATGGCTACACCTTC
TRBJ2-1,TRBV2,NA,NA,CASSERGVSNEQFF,TGTGCCAGCAGTGAAAGAGGTGTAAGCAATGAGCAGTTCTTC
TRBJ1-2,TRBV2,NA,TRBD1,CASTPGQGLILRYYGYTF,TGTGCCAGCACCCCAGGACAGGGTCTAATTCTGAGATACTATGGCTACACCTTC
TRBJ1-6,TRBV7-9,NA,NA,CASSPGGLDALHF,TGTGCCAGCAGCCCCGGGGGGTTAGACGCCCTCCACTTT
TRBJ1-1,TRBV29-1,NA,TRBD1,CSGEEGAVNTEAFF,TGCAGCGGAGAGGAGGGGGCGGTGAACACTGAAGCTTTCTTT
TRBJ1-5,TRBV30,NA,TRBD1,CAWSPGTGQPQHF,TGTGCCTGGAGTCCGGGGACAGGTCAGCCCCAGCATTTT